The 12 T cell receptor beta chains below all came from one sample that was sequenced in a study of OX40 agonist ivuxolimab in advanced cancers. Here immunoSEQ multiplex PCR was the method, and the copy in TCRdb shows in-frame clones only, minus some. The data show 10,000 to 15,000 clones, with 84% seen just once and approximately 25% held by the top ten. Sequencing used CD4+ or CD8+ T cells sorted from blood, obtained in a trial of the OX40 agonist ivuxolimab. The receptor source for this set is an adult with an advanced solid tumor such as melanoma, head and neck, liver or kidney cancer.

The CDR3 bases are TGTGCCATCACCGCGACTCAAAACGAGCAGTACTTC. Protein: CAITATQNEQYF. The chain uses TRBV10-3 and TRBJ2-7; no reliable D call. V was pared by 7 bases and J by 5 bases, with 12 bases between. Germline CDR1 is ENHRY and CDR2 is SYGVKD. The CDR3 is made up of 12 amino acids.

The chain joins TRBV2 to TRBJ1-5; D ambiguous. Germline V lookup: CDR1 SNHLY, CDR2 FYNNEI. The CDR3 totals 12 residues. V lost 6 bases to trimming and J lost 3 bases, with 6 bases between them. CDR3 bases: TGTGCCAGCAGGCATTACAATCAGCCCCAGCATTTT. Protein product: CASRHYNQPQHF.

The CDR3 nucleotides are TGTGCCAGCAGTGACTCACCAGGTCTGAACACCGGGGAGCTGTTTTTT. This translates into CASSDSPGLNTGELFF. The chain employs TRBV6-4 and TRBJ2-2; D is unclear. The ends were cut back, 0 bases at V and 1 base at J, with 9 bases in the middle. CDR3 length: 16 residues. The germline gives CDR1 MRHNA, CDR2 SNTAGT.

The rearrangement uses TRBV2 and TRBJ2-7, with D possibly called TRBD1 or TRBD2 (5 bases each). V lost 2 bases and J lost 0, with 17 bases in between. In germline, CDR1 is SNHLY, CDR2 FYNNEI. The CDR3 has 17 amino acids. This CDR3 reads CASSEWGARQNSYEQYF. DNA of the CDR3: TGTGCCAGCAGTGAATGGGGAGCCAGACAGAACTCCTACGAGCAGTACTTC.

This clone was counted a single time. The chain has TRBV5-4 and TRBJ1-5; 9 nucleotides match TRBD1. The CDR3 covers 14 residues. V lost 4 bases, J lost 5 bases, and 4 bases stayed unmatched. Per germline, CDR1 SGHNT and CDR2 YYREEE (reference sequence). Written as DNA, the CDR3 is TGTGCCAGCAGCACGGACAGGGGATATCAGCCCCAGCATTTT. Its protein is CASSTDRGYQPQHF.

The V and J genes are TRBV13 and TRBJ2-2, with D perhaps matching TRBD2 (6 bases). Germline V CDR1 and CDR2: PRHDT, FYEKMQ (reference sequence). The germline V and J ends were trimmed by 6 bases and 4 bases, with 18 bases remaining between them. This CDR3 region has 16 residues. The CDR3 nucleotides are TGTGCCAGCAGTAGCGGAGAACAGATACTCACCGGGGAGCTGTTTTTT. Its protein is CASSSGEQILTGELFF.

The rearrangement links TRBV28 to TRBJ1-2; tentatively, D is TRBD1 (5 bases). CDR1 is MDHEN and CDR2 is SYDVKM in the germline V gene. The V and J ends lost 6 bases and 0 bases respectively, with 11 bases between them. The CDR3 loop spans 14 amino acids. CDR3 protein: CASRAGRANYGYTF. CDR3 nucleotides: TGTGCCAGCAGGGCAGGGAGAGCTAACTATGGCTACACCTTC.

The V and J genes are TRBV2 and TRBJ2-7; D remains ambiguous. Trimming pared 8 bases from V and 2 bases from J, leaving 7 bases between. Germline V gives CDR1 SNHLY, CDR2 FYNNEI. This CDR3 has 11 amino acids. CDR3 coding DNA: TGTGCCAGCGCAGGAGCCTACGAGCAGTACTTC. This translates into CASAGAYEQYF.

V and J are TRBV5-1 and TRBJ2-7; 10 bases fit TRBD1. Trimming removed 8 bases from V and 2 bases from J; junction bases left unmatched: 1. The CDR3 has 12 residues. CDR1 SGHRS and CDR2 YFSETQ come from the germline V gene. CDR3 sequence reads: CASGTGAYEQYF. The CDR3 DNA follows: TGCGCCAGTGGGACAGGGGCCTACGAGCAGTACTTC.

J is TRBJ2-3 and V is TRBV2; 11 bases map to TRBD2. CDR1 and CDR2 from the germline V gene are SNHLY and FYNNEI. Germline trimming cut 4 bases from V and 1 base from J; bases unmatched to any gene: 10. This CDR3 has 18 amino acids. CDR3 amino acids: CASSGGLAGGLGTDTQYF. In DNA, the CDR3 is TGTGCCAGCAGTGGTGGATTAGCGGGGGGGCTGGGCACAGATACGCAGTATTTT.

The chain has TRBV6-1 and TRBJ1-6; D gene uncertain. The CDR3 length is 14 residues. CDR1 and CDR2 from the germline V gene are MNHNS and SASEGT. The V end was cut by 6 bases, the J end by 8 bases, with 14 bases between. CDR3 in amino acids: CASRGYREDSPLHF. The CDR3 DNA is TGTGCCAGCAGGGGTTATAGGGAGGATTCACCCCTCCACTTT.

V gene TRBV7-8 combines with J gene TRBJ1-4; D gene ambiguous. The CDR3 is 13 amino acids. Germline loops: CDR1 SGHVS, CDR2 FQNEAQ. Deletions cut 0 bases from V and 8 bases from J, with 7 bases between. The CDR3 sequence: CASSLAPREKLFF. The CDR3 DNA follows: TGTGCCAGCAGCTTAGCCCCTAGGGAAAAACTGTTTTTT.